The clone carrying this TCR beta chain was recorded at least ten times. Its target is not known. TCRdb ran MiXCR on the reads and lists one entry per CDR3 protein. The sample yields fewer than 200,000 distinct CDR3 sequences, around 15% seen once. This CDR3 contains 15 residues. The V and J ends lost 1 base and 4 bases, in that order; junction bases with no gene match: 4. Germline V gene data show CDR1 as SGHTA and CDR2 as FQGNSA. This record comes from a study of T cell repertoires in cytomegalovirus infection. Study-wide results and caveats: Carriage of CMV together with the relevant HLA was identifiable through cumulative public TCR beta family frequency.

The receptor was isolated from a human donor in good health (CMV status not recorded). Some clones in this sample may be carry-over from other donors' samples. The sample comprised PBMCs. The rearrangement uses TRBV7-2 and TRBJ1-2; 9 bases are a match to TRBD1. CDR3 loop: CASSLVDRGPYGYTF. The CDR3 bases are TGTGCCAGCAGCTTAGTGGACAGGGGTCCCTATGGCTACACCTTC.